Sequencing of this T cell receptor beta chain was carried out in a study of circulating CD8 cells and anti-PD-1 response in melanoma. This clonotype qualifies as large. Antigen specificity is unknown. Each library started from around 15 ng of total RNA using the QIAseq Immune Repertoire TCR panel. TCRdb recomputed calls from the reads with MiXCR, one row per CDR3 protein. The sample contains over 350 distinct CDR3 sequences, about a tenth of which appear only once. Study conclusions and caveats: Under 8% of TRB clonotypes were shared between subsets at M1. Some patients were treatment-naive; others were previously treated. PD-1 and DPOS subsets showed similar, higher clonality than DNEG.

V was clipped by 5 bases and J by 3 bases; unmatched bases: 6. Per the germline V gene, CDR1 is MNHEY and CDR2 is SMNVEV (reference sequence). The CDR3 is 16 residues long. From live CD3+CD8+TCRalphabeta+ cells, four PD-1 and/or TIGIT subsets were sorted. The sequences come from CD8+ T cells from PBMCs, collected at baseline or after one month of anti-PD-1 therapy (not recorded which). The TCR comes from a human donor with melanoma. This sequence joins TRBV27 and TRBJ2-1; TRBD1 matches 11 bases. The CDR3 here is CASSPGDRGYYNEQFF. CDR3 in DNA: TGTGCCAGCAGTCCGGGGGACAGGGGGTACTACAATGAGCAGTTCTTC.